This entry features one T cell receptor beta chain sequence. Its antigen is as yet unknown. The data derive from a study of T cell responses to AZD1222 COVID-19 vaccine. Study-level points and caveats: Two doses of AZD1222 preceded a rise in Spike-specific TCR breadth and depth.

Produced via immunoSEQ multiplex PCR; TCRdb's table is partial and in-frame only. The sample has 180,000 or so clones, about 93% seen once. The CDR3 spans 15 residues. Germline-derived CDR1 and CDR2 are SEHNR and FQNEAQ (reference sequence). With V trimmed by 6 bases and J by 6 bases, 7 bases remained unmatched. The chain couples TRBV7-9 to TRBJ2-1; 11 bases match TRBD2. Sample: peripheral blood, taken 28 days after the second AZD1222 dose. This TCR was recovered from an adult who received the AZD1222 COVID-19 vaccine. The CDR3 coding sequence is TGTGCCAGCAGTCTTAGCGGGGGGGCCCCCAATGAGCAGTTCTTC. It translates to CASSLSGGAPNEQFF. Drawing the rest from reference TRBV7-9 and TRBJ2-1, the complete variable domain is DTGVSQNPRHKITKRGQNVTFRCDPISEHNRLYWYRQTLGQGPEFLTYFQNEAQLEKSRLLSDRFSAERPKGSFSTLEIQRTEQGDSAMYLCASSLSGGAPNEQFFGPGTRLTVL.